These T cell receptor beta chains were read from a single sample in a study of cytomegalovirus exposure and HLA in healthy donors. Data came from immunoSEQ multiplex PCR; TCRdb stores just in-frame clones and leaves some out. Of around 120,000 clones listed, 79% are singletons. Specimen: PBMCs. These receptor sequences come from a woman in her 40s in good health and CMV-seronegative. Both conserved end residues are part of each CDR3. The order of the fields is V gene, J gene, clone size, CDR3 length, D gene, CDR3 DNA, CDR3 protein. A D gene is named only where the DNA matches it firmly. Size is omitted from some rows. Given values are once, few, many or a class for expanded clones.

v_call: TRBV28; j_call: TRBJ2-5; clone_size: few; cdr3_length: 16; d_call: TRBD1; cdr3_nt: TGTGCCAGCAGTTCACCGGACAGGGGAGAAGGAGAGACCCAGTACTTC; cdr3_aa: CASSSPDRGEGETQYF
v_call: TRBV30; j_call: TRBJ2-7; clone_size: NA; cdr3_length: 15; d_call: NA; cdr3_nt: TGTGCCTGGAGTTCTTTGCGCGGGGGCCCGGGGGAGCAGTACTTC; cdr3_aa: CAWSSLRGGPGEQYF
v_call: TRBV5-1; j_call: TRBJ1-1; clone_size: NA; cdr3_length: 13; d_call: TRBD1; cdr3_nt: TGCGCCAGCAGCGCGGGACAGGACGATTTGGATTTCTTT; cdr3_aa: CASSAGQDDLDFF
v_call: TRBV27; j_call: TRBJ2-2; clone_size: NA; cdr3_length: 13; d_call: NA; cdr3_nt: TGTGCCAGCAGTCGCGACAGGACCGGGGAGCTGTTTTTT; cdr3_aa: CASSRDRTGELFF
v_call: TRBV18; j_call: TRBJ1-2; clone_size: NA; cdr3_length: 12; d_call: NA; cdr3_nt: TGTGCCACCAAGGCAGGGTTTTATGGCTACACCTTC; cdr3_aa: CATKAGFYGYTF
v_call: TRBV5-6; j_call: TRBJ1-5; clone_size: NA; cdr3_length: 16; d_call: NA; cdr3_nt: TGTGCCAGCAGCAGGACCGGGACAATCGGGAATCAGCCCCAGCATTTT; cdr3_aa: CASSRTGTIGNQPQHF
v_call: TRBV9; j_call: TRBJ2-5; clone_size: NA; cdr3_length: 13; d_call: NA; cdr3_nt: TGTGCCAGCAGCCCGCGGACTGTCGAGACCCAGTACTTC; cdr3_aa: CASSPRTVETQYF
v_call: TRBV2; j_call: TRBJ1-6; clone_size: NA; cdr3_length: 13; d_call: NA; cdr3_nt: TGTGCCAGCAGTACAGCAGGGCAGTCACCCCTCCACTTT; cdr3_aa: CASSTAGQSPLHF
v_call: TRBV19; j_call: TRBJ2-2; clone_size: NA; cdr3_length: 14; d_call: TRBD2; cdr3_nt: TGTGCCAGTAGTATAGGGGGAGGGACCGGGGAGCTGTTTTTT; cdr3_aa: CASSIGGGTGELFF
v_call: TRBV7-8; j_call: TRBJ1-1; clone_size: NA; cdr3_length: 14; d_call: NA; cdr3_nt: TGTGCCAGCAGCTCCGCCGGTCTGAACACTGAAGCTTTCTTT; cdr3_aa: CASSSAGLNTEAFF
v_call: TRBV29-1; j_call: TRBJ1-1; clone_size: NA; cdr3_length: 13; d_call: NA; cdr3_nt: TGCAGCGTTGAGAGGCGGATGAACACTGAAGCTTTCTTT; cdr3_aa: CSVERRMNTEAFF
v_call: TRBV30; j_call: TRBJ1-1; clone_size: few; cdr3_length: 13; d_call: TRBD1; cdr3_nt: TGTGCCTATGACAGGGGTAAGGGCACTGAAGCTTTCTTT; cdr3_aa: CAYDRGKGTEAFF
v_call: TRBV9; j_call: TRBJ1-1; clone_size: once; cdr3_length: 14; d_call: NA; cdr3_nt: TGTGCCAGCAGCGTAGCTACAGGGAACACTGAAGCTTTCTTT; cdr3_aa: CASSVATGNTEAFF
v_call: TRBV7-9; j_call: TRBJ2-7; clone_size: NA; cdr3_length: 18; d_call: TRBD2; cdr3_nt: TGTTCCAGCAGCAATCAACGGACTAGCGGGACACCGCCCTACGAGCAGTACTTC; cdr3_aa: CSSSNQRTSGTPPYEQYF
v_call: TRBV11-2; j_call: TRBJ2-2; clone_size: NA; cdr3_length: 14; d_call: NA; cdr3_nt: TGTGCCAGCAGCTACAGGGTTAGCACCGGGGAGCTGTTTTTT; cdr3_aa: CASSYRVSTGELFF
v_call: TRBV19; j_call: TRBJ1-2; clone_size: few; cdr3_length: 15; d_call: TRBD1; cdr3_nt: TGTGCCAGTAGTATGCTCACCCGGGACAGTTATGGCTACACCTTC; cdr3_aa: CASSMLTRDSYGYTF
v_call: TRBV18; j_call: TRBJ1-4; clone_size: NA; cdr3_length: 14; d_call: TRBD1; cdr3_nt: TGTGCCAGCTCGCCGGAGGACAGGAATGAAAAACTGTTTTTT; cdr3_aa: CASSPEDRNEKLFF
v_call: TRBV6-1; j_call: TRBJ1-1; clone_size: NA; cdr3_length: 15; d_call: TRBD1; cdr3_nt: TGTGCCAGCAGTGAAGTATACAGGGGGGACACTGAAGCTTTCTTT; cdr3_aa: CASSEVYRGDTEAFF
v_call: TRBV19; j_call: TRBJ2-7; clone_size: NA; cdr3_length: 14; d_call: TRBD2; cdr3_nt: TGTGCCAGTAGTATCTTGGGGACTAGCTACGAGCAGTACTTC; cdr3_aa: CASSILGTSYEQYF
v_call: TRBV6-6; j_call: TRBJ1-5; clone_size: NA; cdr3_length: 12; d_call: NA; cdr3_nt: TGTGCCAGCAAAAGAGAGGGACAGCCCCAGCATTTT; cdr3_aa: CASKREGQPQHF
v_call: TRBV10-3; j_call: TRBJ2-7; clone_size: NA; cdr3_length: 16; d_call: NA; cdr3_nt: TGTGCCATCAGTGAGTCATCGGCTAGCCTAGCCTACGAGCAGTACTTC; cdr3_aa: CAISESSASLAYEQYF
v_call: TRBV19; j_call: TRBJ1-1; clone_size: NA; cdr3_length: 14; d_call: NA; cdr3_nt: TGTGCCAGTAGTATCAGGGCTGGGGACACTGAAGCTTTCTTT; cdr3_aa: CASSIRAGDTEAFF
v_call: TRBV6-1; j_call: TRBJ1-2; clone_size: NA; cdr3_length: 14; d_call: TRBD1; cdr3_nt: TGTGCCAGCAGGGGACAGGGGGCCTACTATGGCTACACCTTC; cdr3_aa: CASRGQGAYYGYTF
v_call: TRBV7-2; j_call: TRBJ1-2; clone_size: NA; cdr3_length: 14; d_call: NA; cdr3_nt: TGTGCCAGCAGCTTAGACGCGGGGCCTACTGGCTACACCTTC; cdr3_aa: CASSLDAGPTGYTF
v_call: TRBV30; j_call: TRBJ2-1; clone_size: few; cdr3_length: 16; d_call: TRBD2; cdr3_nt: TGTGCCTGGAGTGACTTATTAGCGGGGGCTACCGGTGAGCAGTTCTTC; cdr3_aa: CAWSDLLAGATGEQFF
v_call: TRBV7-2; j_call: TRBJ2-7; clone_size: NA; cdr3_length: 17; d_call: NA; cdr3_nt: TGTGCCAGCAGCCACCCCCTCGGAACAGTTAGCTCCTACGAGCAGTACTTC; cdr3_aa: CASSHPLGTVSSYEQYF
v_call: TRBV19; j_call: TRBJ1-5; clone_size: few; cdr3_length: 15; d_call: TRBD1; cdr3_nt: TGTGCCAGTACCCCGACAGGGAGTAAGGATCAGCCCCAGCATTTT; cdr3_aa: CASTPTGSKDQPQHF
v_call: TRBV6-5; j_call: TRBJ2-2; clone_size: NA; cdr3_length: 14; d_call: NA; cdr3_nt: TGTGCCAGCAGTACTAGGGTGAACACCGGGGAGCTGTTTTTT; cdr3_aa: CASSTRVNTGELFF
v_call: TRBV28; j_call: TRBJ1-2; clone_size: NA; cdr3_length: 17; d_call: TRBD1; cdr3_nt: TGTGCCAGCAGGGCGCCCGGGGCAGGGGGCCCCAACTATGGCTACACCTTC; cdr3_aa: CASRAPGAGGPNYGYTF
v_call: TRBV5-4; j_call: TRBJ2-3; clone_size: NA; cdr3_length: 14; d_call: NA; cdr3_nt: TGTGCCAGCAGCTTGTCAGGGGTGGCAGATACGCAGTATTTT; cdr3_aa: CASSLSGVADTQYF
v_call: TRBV19; j_call: TRBJ2-1; clone_size: NA; cdr3_length: 13; d_call: NA; cdr3_nt: TGTGCCAGTAGTATCCAACAGACCTCCGAGCAGTTCTTC; cdr3_aa: CASSIQQTSEQFF
v_call: TRBV4-2; j_call: TRBJ2-7; clone_size: NA; cdr3_length: 13; d_call: NA; cdr3_nt: TGTGCCAGCAGCCAGTATTCCGGTTACGAGCAGTACTTC; cdr3_aa: CASSQYSGYEQYF
v_call: TRBV2; j_call: TRBJ2-7; clone_size: NA; cdr3_length: 14; d_call: NA; cdr3_nt: TGTGCCAGCAGTGGGCGGCTAGCCACCTACGAGCAGTACTTC; cdr3_aa: CASSGRLATYEQYF
v_call: TRBV10-3; j_call: TRBJ2-7; clone_size: NA; cdr3_length: 17; d_call: TRBD2; cdr3_nt: TGTGCCATCAGTACCCTAGCGGGAGGGCCCCTCGGGGACGAGCAGTACTTC; cdr3_aa: CAISTLAGGPLGDEQYF
v_call: TRBV7-2; j_call: TRBJ1-2; clone_size: NA; cdr3_length: 13; d_call: TRBD1; cdr3_nt: TGTGCCAGCAGCATATCGACAGGGTTTAGCTACACCTTC; cdr3_aa: CASSISTGFSYTF
v_call: TRBV7-2; j_call: TRBJ2-7; clone_size: NA; cdr3_length: 14; d_call: NA; cdr3_nt: TGTGCCAGCAGCTTAGCGTTTAGAGGATACGAGCAGTACTTC; cdr3_aa: CASSLAFRGYEQYF
v_call: TRBV7-6; j_call: TRBJ2-7; clone_size: NA; cdr3_length: 14; d_call: NA; cdr3_nt: TGTGCCAGCAGCTTAAGTTTGGCGGGGCGCGAGCAGTACTTC; cdr3_aa: CASSLSLAGREQYF
v_call: TRBV6-6; j_call: TRBJ1-5; clone_size: NA; cdr3_length: 16; d_call: NA; cdr3_nt: TGTGCCAGCAGTTACGGGCAGGGCGGGGGCTTGGAGCCCCAGCATTTT; cdr3_aa: CASSYGQGGGLEPQHF
v_call: TRBV6-6; j_call: TRBJ2-3; clone_size: NA; cdr3_length: 13; d_call: NA; cdr3_nt: TGTGCCAGCAGCCCCGGGGGCACAGATACGCAGTATTTT; cdr3_aa: CASSPGGTDTQYF
v_call: TRBV28; j_call: TRBJ1-2; clone_size: NA; cdr3_length: 12; d_call: NA; cdr3_nt: TGTGCCAGCAGTTTGGCAAACTATGGCTACACCTTC; cdr3_aa: CASSLANYGYTF
v_call: TRBV12-1; j_call: TRBJ2-7; clone_size: NA; cdr3_length: 20; d_call: NA; cdr3_nt: TGTGCCAGCAGCTTTGCGCATTGGCTAGCGGCCACTGGGAACTCCTACGAGCAGTACTTC; cdr3_aa: CASSFAHWLAATGNSYEQYF
v_call: TRBV28; j_call: TRBJ2-2; clone_size: NA; cdr3_length: 13; d_call: NA; cdr3_nt: TGTGCCAGCAGTTTTCGAGTCACCGGGGAGCTGTTTTTT; cdr3_aa: CASSFRVTGELFF
v_call: TRBV4-3; j_call: TRBJ1-1; clone_size: NA; cdr3_length: 15; d_call: TRBD1; cdr3_nt: TGCGCCAGCAGCCAAGATACCGGGACAGGGATGAAAGCTTTCTTT; cdr3_aa: CASSQDTGTGMKAFF
v_call: TRBV9; j_call: TRBJ1-6; clone_size: NA; cdr3_length: 15; d_call: TRBD1; cdr3_nt: TGTGCCAGCAGCGCCCGGGACAGGGACAATTCACCCCTCCACTTT; cdr3_aa: CASSARDRDNSPLHF
v_call: TRBV18; j_call: TRBJ2-7; clone_size: NA; cdr3_length: 12; d_call: TRBD2; cdr3_nt: TGTGCCAGCTCACCGCGGGGGGGCTATGAGTACTTC; cdr3_aa: CASSPRGGYEYF
v_call: TRBV4-1; j_call: TRBJ2-5; clone_size: NA; cdr3_length: 15; d_call: NA; cdr3_nt: TGCGCCAGCAGCTTGGGCGGAGACCGCGGGGAGACCCAGTACTTC; cdr3_aa: CASSLGGDRGETQYF
v_call: TRBV7-2; j_call: TRBJ1-6; clone_size: NA; cdr3_length: 15; d_call: TRBD1; cdr3_nt: TGTGCCAGCAGCTTAGTGGGACAGGGAAATTCACCCCTCCACTTT; cdr3_aa: CASSLVGQGNSPLHF
v_call: TRBV19; j_call: TRBJ1-2; clone_size: NA; cdr3_length: 14; d_call: NA; cdr3_nt: TGTGCCAGTAGCCCCGACAGTCTACACTATGGCTACACCTTC; cdr3_aa: CASSPDSLHYGYTF
v_call: TRBV28; j_call: TRBJ2-7; clone_size: NA; cdr3_length: 13; d_call: NA; cdr3_nt: TGTGCCAGCAGCCAGGGGCTCTCCTACGAGCAGTACTTC; cdr3_aa: CASSQGLSYEQYF
v_call: TRBV11-2; j_call: TRBJ1-1; clone_size: NA; cdr3_length: 14; d_call: TRBD1; cdr3_nt: TGTGCCAGCAGCTTACACAGGGGGGGAACTGAAGCTTTCTTT; cdr3_aa: CASSLHRGGTEAFF
v_call: TRBV5-8; j_call: TRBJ2-7; clone_size: NA; cdr3_length: 18; d_call: TRBD1; cdr3_nt: TGTGCCAGCAGCTCAGGGACAGGCTCGGTTCGGGTTGGGAACGAGCAGTACTTC; cdr3_aa: CASSSGTGSVRVGNEQYF
v_call: TRBV29-1; j_call: TRBJ2-7; clone_size: NA; cdr3_length: 11; d_call: NA; cdr3_nt: TGCAGCGTGAGGACAGCCTACGAGCAGTACTTC; cdr3_aa: CSVRTAYEQYF
v_call: TRBV2; j_call: TRBJ2-1; clone_size: NA; cdr3_length: 14; d_call: TRBD2; cdr3_nt: TGTGCCAGCAGTCCTAGCGGGCTGGTGGATGAGCAGTTCTTC; cdr3_aa: CASSPSGLVDEQFF
v_call: TRBV5-1; j_call: TRBJ2-3; clone_size: NA; cdr3_length: 15; d_call: NA; cdr3_nt: TGCGCCAGCAGCTTGACACACCTCAGCACAGATACGCAGTATTTT; cdr3_aa: CASSLTHLSTDTQYF
v_call: TRBV5-6; j_call: TRBJ2-2; clone_size: NA; cdr3_length: 16; d_call: TRBD2; cdr3_nt: TGTGCCAGCAGCTTCCAACTTAGCGGGGGGACCGGGGAGCTGTTTTTT; cdr3_aa: CASSFQLSGGTGELFF
v_call: TRBV5-1; j_call: TRBJ2-1; clone_size: NA; cdr3_length: 14; d_call: NA; cdr3_nt: TGCGCCAGCAGCTTAGGACAGAGTTACAATGAGCAGTTCTTC; cdr3_aa: CASSLGQSYNEQFF
v_call: TRBV2; j_call: TRBJ2-1; clone_size: few; cdr3_length: 13; d_call: NA; cdr3_nt: TGTGCCAGCATTAGACATGGATACAATGAGCAGTTCTTC; cdr3_aa: CASIRHGYNEQFF